Listed below are T cell receptor beta chains from one sample, sequenced in a study of blood T cell repertoires in COVID-19. Clones were sequenced by immunoSEQ multiplex PCR, and TCRdb holds only the in-frame ones, with some missing. The sample includes over 130,000 clones, around 89% seen only once; the top ten take 25% to 35%. What was sequenced was peripheral blood. The receptors come from a human donor in a cohort sampled during active COVID-19. The CDR3 runs from the conserved cysteine through the conserved F or W. Each record gives: V gene, J gene, clone size, D gene, CDR3 protein, CDR3 DNA. D genes are given only for firm matches. Only part of the rows carry a size: once, few, many, or a class if the clone is expanded.

v_gene: TRBV5-1; j_gene: TRBJ2-1; abundance: .; d_gene: TRBD2; CDR3aa: CASSLRSGSSYNEQFF; CDR3nt: TGCGCCAGCAGCTTAAGAAGCGGGAGCTCCTACAATGAGCAGTTCTTC
v_gene: TRBV4-1; j_gene: TRBJ1-1; abundance: few; d_gene: TRBD1; CDR3aa: CASSSRTGNTEAFF; CDR3nt: TGCGCCAGCAGCTCCCGGACAGGGAACACTGAAGCTTTCTTT
v_gene: TRBV13; j_gene: TRBJ2-7; abundance: .; d_gene: .; CDR3aa: CASSLGTSSYEQYF; CDR3nt: TGTGCCAGCAGCTTAGGGACTAGCTCCTACGAGCAGTACTTC
v_gene: TRBV30; j_gene: TRBJ2-1; abundance: .; d_gene: .; CDR3aa: CAWKGLARGEQFF; CDR3nt: TGTGCCTGGAAAGGGCTAGCAAGGGGGGAGCAGTTCTTC
v_gene: TRBV6-5; j_gene: TRBJ2-1; abundance: .; d_gene: TRBD2; CDR3aa: CASRRSGGVYNEQFF; CDR3nt: TGTGCCAGCAGACGAAGCGGGGGGGTGTACAATGAGCAGTTCTTC
v_gene: TRBV24-1; j_gene: TRBJ2-7; abundance: .; d_gene: .; CDR3aa: CATSDYYTATYEQYF; CDR3nt: TGTGCCACCAGTGATTATTACACCGCCACCTACGAGCAGTACTTC
v_gene: TRBV27; j_gene: TRBJ2-3; abundance: once; d_gene: TRBD2; CDR3aa: CASSLIRASGHTDTQYF; CDR3nt: TGTGCCAGCAGTTTAATCAGGGCTAGCGGGCATACAGATACGCAGTATTTT
v_gene: TRBV6-2/TRBV6-3; j_gene: TRBJ2-2; abundance: .; d_gene: TRBD1; CDR3aa: CASSNSGQGGTGELFF; CDR3nt: TGTGCCAGCAGTAATTCAGGACAGGGGGGAACCGGGGAGCTGTTTTTT
v_gene: TRBV18; j_gene: TRBJ1-2; abundance: .; d_gene: TRBD1; CDR3aa: CASSRGQGNYGYTF; CDR3nt: TGTGCCAGCTCACGAGGACAGGGAAACTATGGCTACACCTTC
v_gene: TRBV7-2; j_gene: TRBJ1-3; abundance: .; d_gene: .; CDR3aa: CASSLAGRGTGNTIYF; CDR3nt: TGTGCCAGCAGCTTAGCGGGGAGGGGAACTGGAAACACCATATATTTT
v_gene: TRBV6-2/TRBV6-3; j_gene: TRBJ1-6; abundance: once; d_gene: TRBD1; CDR3aa: CASSPTGVVNSPLHF; CDR3nt: TGTGCCAGCAGTCCCACAGGGGTCGTTAATTCACCCCTCCACTTT
v_gene: TRBV9; j_gene: TRBJ1-5; abundance: .; d_gene: .; CDR3aa: CASSVGASNQPQHF; CDR3nt: TGTGCCAGCAGCGTAGGGGCTAGCAATCAGCCCCAGCATTTT
v_gene: TRBV4-2; j_gene: TRBJ1-4; abundance: .; d_gene: TRBD1; CDR3aa: CASSQRGQGGEKLFF; CDR3nt: TGTGCCAGCAGCCAACGAGGACAGGGCGGCGAAAAACTGTTTTTT
v_gene: TRBV7-9; j_gene: TRBJ2-7; abundance: few; d_gene: TRBD1; CDR3aa: CASSSKPGTGSEQYF; CDR3nt: TGTGCCAGCAGCTCAAAACCCGGGACAGGGTCCGAGCAGTACTTC
v_gene: TRBV6-2/TRBV6-3; j_gene: TRBJ1-2; abundance: .; d_gene: .; CDR3aa: CASSLTGFYGYTF; CDR3nt: TGTGCCAGCAGTTTAACAGGGTTCTATGGCTACACCTTC
v_gene: TRBV12-3/TRBV12-4; j_gene: TRBJ2-7; abundance: .; d_gene: TRBD2; CDR3aa: CASSYGGGEQYF; CDR3nt: TGTGCCAGCAGTTACGGGGGGGGCGAGCAGTACTTC
v_gene: TRBV27; j_gene: TRBJ2-1; abundance: .; d_gene: TRBD2; CDR3aa: CASSLIAGGPSAYNEQFF; CDR3nt: TGTGCCAGCAGTTTAATAGCGGGGGGCCCCTCGGCCTACAATGAGCAGTTCTTC
v_gene: TRBV7-9; j_gene: TRBJ1-5; abundance: .; d_gene: TRBD1; CDR3aa: CASSLAGQGNQPQHF; CDR3nt: TGTGCCAGCAGTTTGGCGGGACAGGGCAATCAGCCCCAGCATTTT
v_gene: TRBV6-2/TRBV6-3; j_gene: TRBJ1-1; abundance: .; d_gene: .; CDR3aa: CASSYRRTAEAFF; CDR3nt: TGTGCCAGCAGTTACCGTCGGACAGCTGAAGCTTTCTTT
v_gene: TRBV6-1; j_gene: TRBJ2-5; abundance: .; d_gene: .; CDR3aa: CASSEEEGRIQETQYF; CDR3nt: TGTGCCAGCAGTGAAGAAGAGGGGAGGATACAAGAGACCCAGTACTTC
v_gene: TRBV5-6; j_gene: TRBJ2-7; abundance: .; d_gene: TRBD1; CDR3aa: CASRRQGYNRYEQYF; CDR3nt: TGTGCCAGCAGGCGACAGGGGTACAATCGGTACGAGCAGTACTTC
v_gene: TRBV4-3; j_gene: TRBJ2-3; abundance: .; d_gene: TRBD2; CDR3aa: CASSQDPRTSGDTQYF; CDR3nt: TGCGCCAGCAGCCAAGATCCCCGGACTAGCGGGGATACGCAGTATTTT
v_gene: TRBV6-1; j_gene: TRBJ2-1; abundance: few; d_gene: .; CDR3aa: CASSEQGLRMVREQFF; CDR3nt: TGTGCCAGCAGTGAACAGGGACTCCGGATGGTTCGTGAGCAGTTCTTC
v_gene: TRBV12-3/TRBV12-4; j_gene: TRBJ2-7; abundance: .; d_gene: .; CDR3aa: CASSLQGYEQYF; CDR3nt: TGTGCCAGCAGTTTACAGGGATACGAGCAGTACTTC
v_gene: TRBV4-1; j_gene: TRBJ2-3; abundance: .; d_gene: TRBD2; CDR3aa: CASSQDGGTSATDTQYF; CDR3nt: TGCGCCAGCAGCCAAGATGGAGGGACTAGCGCGACAGATACGCAGTATTTT
v_gene: TRBV6-5; j_gene: TRBJ2-7; abundance: .; d_gene: .; CDR3aa: CASVIGGGLSYEQYF; CDR3nt: TGTGCCAGCGTTATAGGGGGGGGGCTCAGCTACGAGCAGTACTTC
v_gene: TRBV29-1; j_gene: TRBJ1-1; abundance: .; d_gene: .; CDR3aa: CSVEEGSTEAFF; CDR3nt: TGCAGCGTTGAGGAGGGGAGCACTGAAGCTTTCTTT
v_gene: TRBV6-5; j_gene: TRBJ1-3; abundance: .; d_gene: .; CDR3aa: CAAGRGLDSGNTIYF; CDR3nt: TGTGCCGCGGGTAGGGGGTTAGACTCTGGAAACACCATATATTTT
v_gene: TRBV12-3/TRBV12-4; j_gene: TRBJ1-5; abundance: .; d_gene: TRBD1; CDR3aa: CASRLTGTQPQHF; CDR3nt: TGTGCCAGCAGGTTGACAGGGACTCAGCCCCAGCATTTT
v_gene: TRBV6-6; j_gene: TRBJ1-1; abundance: .; d_gene: .; CDR3aa: CASTNPGATEAFF; CDR3nt: TGTGCCAGCACCAACCCAGGGGCCACTGAAGCTTTCTTT
v_gene: TRBV18; j_gene: TRBJ1-2; abundance: .; d_gene: TRBD1; CDR3aa: CASSTRQGAYGYTF; CDR3nt: TGTGCCAGCTCAACCCGACAGGGGGCGTATGGCTACACCTTC
v_gene: TRBV19; j_gene: TRBJ2-1; abundance: .; d_gene: TRBD2; CDR3aa: CASRTGTSLRGEQFF; CDR3nt: TGTGCCAGTAGAACCGGGACTAGCCTTAGGGGTGAGCAGTTCTTC
v_gene: TRBV30; j_gene: TRBJ1-2; abundance: .; d_gene: TRBD1; CDR3aa: CAWRRPGQGLFYGYTF; CDR3nt: TGTGCCTGGAGACGACCGGGACAGGGCTTATTCTATGGCTACACCTTC
v_gene: TRBV6-4; j_gene: TRBJ1-1; abundance: few; d_gene: .; CDR3aa: CASSEIRGTEAFF; CDR3nt: TGTGCCAGCAGTGAAATCCGGGGCACTGAAGCTTTCTTT
v_gene: TRBV4-1; j_gene: TRBJ1-2; abundance: once; d_gene: TRBD1; CDR3aa: CASSQETTGIYGYTF; CDR3nt: TGCGCCAGCAGCCAAGAGACGACAGGGATCTATGGCTACACCTTC
v_gene: TRBV19; j_gene: TRBJ2-2; abundance: once; d_gene: .; CDR3aa: CASTRRNTGELFF; CDR3nt: TGTGCCAGTACGCGGAGGAACACCGGGGAGCTGTTTTTT
v_gene: TRBV7-2; j_gene: TRBJ1-2; abundance: .; d_gene: .; CDR3aa: CASSLETRGAGGYGYTF; CDR3nt: TGTGCCAGCAGCTTAGAAACACGGGGGGCGGGAGGCTATGGCTACACCTTC
v_gene: TRBV6-2/TRBV6-3; j_gene: TRBJ1-5; abundance: few; d_gene: .; CDR3aa: CASSPMEGFSPQHF; CDR3nt: TGTGCCAGCAGCCCAATGGAGGGTTTTTCGCCCCAGCATTTT
v_gene: TRBV19; j_gene: TRBJ2-5; abundance: .; d_gene: TRBD2; CDR3aa: CASSPGTIREETQYF; CDR3nt: TGTGCCAGTAGTCCCGGGACTATAAGGGAAGAGACCCAGTACTTC
v_gene: TRBV6-1; j_gene: TRBJ1-5; abundance: once; d_gene: .; CDR3aa: CASSEAPHVGNQPQHF; CDR3nt: TGTGCCAGCAGTGAGGCTCCCCACGTGGGCAATCAGCCCCAGCATTTT
v_gene: TRBV10-3; j_gene: TRBJ1-1; abundance: .; d_gene: TRBD1; CDR3aa: CAISDRGRMNTEAFF; CDR3nt: TGTGCCATCAGTGACAGGGGGCGGATGAACACTGAAGCTTTCTTT
v_gene: TRBV7-2; j_gene: TRBJ2-1; abundance: .; d_gene: .; CDR3aa: CASSSGVSPYNEQFF; CDR3nt: TGTGCCAGCAGCTCAGGGGTCTCGCCCTACAATGAGCAGTTCTTC